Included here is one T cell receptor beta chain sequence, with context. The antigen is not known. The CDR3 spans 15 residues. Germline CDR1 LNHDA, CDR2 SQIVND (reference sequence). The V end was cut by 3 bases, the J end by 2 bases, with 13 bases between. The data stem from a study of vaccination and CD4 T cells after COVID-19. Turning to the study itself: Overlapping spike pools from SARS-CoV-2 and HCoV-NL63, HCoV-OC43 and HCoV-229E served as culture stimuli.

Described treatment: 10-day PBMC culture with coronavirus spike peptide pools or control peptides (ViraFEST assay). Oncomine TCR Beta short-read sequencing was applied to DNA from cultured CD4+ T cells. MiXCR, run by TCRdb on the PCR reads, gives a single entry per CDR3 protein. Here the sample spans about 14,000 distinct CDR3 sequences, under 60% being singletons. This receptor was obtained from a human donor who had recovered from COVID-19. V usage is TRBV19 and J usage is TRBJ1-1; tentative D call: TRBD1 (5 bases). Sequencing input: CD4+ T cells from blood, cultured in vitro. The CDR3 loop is CASSIRVGGNTEAFF. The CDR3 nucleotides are TGTGCCAGTAGTATTCGTGTGGGGGGAAACACTGAAGCTTTCTTT. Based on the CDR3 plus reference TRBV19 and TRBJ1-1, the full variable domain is DGGITQSPKYLFRKEGQNVTLSCEQNLNHDAMYWYRQDPGQGLRLIYYSQIVNDFQKGDIAEGYSVSREKKESFPLTVTSAQKNPTAFYLCASSIRVGGNTEAFFGQGTRLTVV.